This T cell receptor (beta chain) was obtained from a study of cytomegalovirus exposure and HLA in healthy donors (dated by TCRdb to 2016 to 2017). General notes on the study: In an earlier analysis of under 600 of the donors, around 290 Gb of sequence data and about 110 million unique TCR beta sequences from roughly 180 million T cells were reported. All discovery cohort repertoires had been generated on a single sequencing platform. The later analysis used no new phenotypic data to find candidate immune exposures, relying instead on TCR beta sequences and their occurrence across donors. An earlier analysis of fewer than 750 of the donors used high-throughput TCR beta sequencing to judge whether each TCR beta V gene segment behaved as functional or pseudogenic. Among several hundred genotyped donors of the cohort, an average of around 220,000 unique TCR beta nucleotide sequences was sequenced per donor, of which about 18% were non-productive. Of the 398 genotyped donors, approximately 82% fell in the genetic ancestry cluster associated with self-reported Caucasian donors. The number of donors typed differed by locus, with roughly 620-640 for A, B, C, DRB1 and DQB1, roughly 550 for DQA1, over 600 for DPA1, and 450 to 480 for DPB1. To predict cytomegalovirus infection status, the study brought together high-throughput TCR immunosequencing, statistical association of individual TCRs with disease status, and machine learning. HLA typing included class I and class II loci at four-digit resolution. Donor age, sex, ethnicity and CMV serostatus were compiled alongside the repertoire data. An early release covering some 640 HLA-typed donors comprised about 300 gigabases of sequencing data and approximately 80 million unique TCR sequences. In addition to the first cohort of roughly 670 subjects, a separate validation cohort of 120 different subjects was used. In a later genetic analysis, genome-wide SNP genotypes for about three fifths of the roughly 670 donors were used, and that subset was treated as a discovery cohort. In a later analysis, previously published TCR beta repertoires from more than 500 donors were re-analyzed and high-resolution HLA genotyping was added so that TCR occurrence patterns could be studied. A few DR-DQ haplotypes were handled as single units for association and clustering because linkage in the cohort was strong. The study profiled the T cell repertoires of hundreds of subjects by immunosequencing and related them to cytomegalovirus serostatus. The study aimed to test whether cataloging public T cell receptors could reveal signatures of past pathogen exposure.

Points the paper makes about the study in general: The earlier analysis of about 600 of the donors excluded approximately 17 rarely observed V segments, including chromosome 9 orphons, because counts were too low. In a later analysis, several top co-occurrence clusters were reported to appear linked to parvovirus B19, influenza, CMV and Epstein-Barr virus. Because HLA typing was missing for some donors at each locus, association tests included only the typed subset. In the study, 164 TCR beta chains were listed as associated with cytomegalovirus. In a later analysis, the rate of TCR association differed among HLA loci, with DRB1 alleles having the most associated TCRs and HLA-C alleles having the fewest. Across donors, most TCR sequences were observed very rarely, whereas some public TCRs were present in many individuals. Because the 87-base-pair reads could not distinguish some IMGT-functional V segments, including TRBV6-2 and TRBV6-3, those segments were excluded. The only immune exposure information available for the cohort was CMV serostatus. A later genetic analysis associated a missense DCLRE1C variant with V-gene and J-gene trimming of TCR beta chains, and an independent cohort replicated the association. The authors suggested that the approach could potentially be generalized to other disease states and immunological phenotypes. When HLA alleles, especially DR and DQ, strongly co-occurred, attributing TCR associations to individual alleles was difficult. In a later analysis, HLA-associated TCR beta chains showed more clonal expansion and lower generation probabilities than non-associated chains that were equally common. In an earlier analysis of a few hundred of the donors, most TCR beta V segments were observed in productive rearrangements about 90% or about 30% of the time, broadly matching IMGT annotations. According to a later analysis, most CMV-associated TCR beta chains appeared to be HLA-restricted, and the HLA associations seemed to be driven largely by CMV exposure. Three of the identified cytomegalovirus-associated TCR beta chains were confirmed in vitro to be specific for cytomegalovirus antigens. Sequencing depth was assumed to be roughly uniform across donors in the presence/absence analyses, though that assumption may not hold. The cohort was sequenced for TCR beta chains only, and without alpha or paired-chain data the features that could be detected were limited. The sequencing pipeline was judged likely to have produced a cluster of highly shared sequence variants as a technical artifact. In a later analysis, some 17,000 TCR beta sequences were associated with specific HLA alleles at a false discovery rate of 0.05. According to a later genetic analysis, donors in an Asian-associated ancestry cluster had fewer N-insertions in productive TCRs than the approximately 630-donor mean. The classifier was reported to diagnose cytomegalovirus status with high specificity and sensitivity in both the original cohort and the validation cohort. A further reported finding was that TCR beta sequences accurately predicted the HLA-A and HLA-B alleles for most subjects in the first cohort. Linkage disequilibrium might explain the correlated functional status among segregating V segments, but an unknown experimental factor could not be ruled out.

Unmatched junction bases come to 4, with V trimmed by 3 bases and J by 7 bases. The CDR3 holds 14 amino acids from the cysteine to the phenylalanine. Left in the record is the CDR3 DNA by itself, 42 bases read in frame from the first base. CDR1 and CDR2 were assigned from the germline V gene (reference sequence) as LNHDA and SQIVND. Concerning this clone itself: What this receptor recognizes is not known.

To prepare the library, the immunoSEQ multiplex PCR assay was applied. The multiplex PCR relied on a mix of 60 forward primers for TCR Vbeta segments and 13 reverse primers for TCR Jbeta segments. The CDR3 region of rearranged TCR beta genes was amplified from genomic DNA with a multiplex PCR assay. The Illumina HiSeq System was used to sequence the amplified TCR beta libraries as 87-base-pair reads. The study's processing was this. In a later analysis, tens of millions of unique TCR beta chains were counted across the 666 repertoires, and about 10 million of these chains were shared by at least two donors. Raw reads were error-corrected and collapsed into unique sequences by a nearest-neighbor algorithm in which closely related sequences were merged to remove PCR and sequencing errors. To assign V, D and J gene segments, CDR3 sequences were aligned to IMGT reference sequences. Each retained sequence needed at least a six-nucleotide match to both a V gene segment and a J gene segment. Rearrangements were classified as productive when the CDR3 lacked stop codons and remained in frame with V and J, and all other rearrangements were classified as non-productive. CDR3 was defined by IMGT convention, running from the second conserved V-encoded cysteine to the conserved J-encoded phenylalanine. The earlier analysis of 500 to 650 of the donors excluded any sequence lacking an unambiguous match to a single V gene segment. In an earlier analysis of about 590 of the donors, a V segment was called functional when productive rearrangements were above 56.7%, and segregating when the standard deviation between donors exceeded 5%. A statistical classification framework was built to diagnose cytomegalovirus status from the catalog of TCR beta chain sequences. V and J gene assignment, in a later analysis, came from comparing TCR nucleotide sequences with IMGT/GENE-DB human TR gene sequences. The TCRdist pipeline was used in a later analysis to assign CDR3 sequences and most-parsimonious VDJ recombination scenarios. In a later analysis, each TCR beta chain was defined by its CDR3 amino acid sequence together with its V-gene family, and reads lacking a unique V-gene family were excluded. To address suspected cross-contamination and a sequencing artifact, a later analysis removed around 590 highly shared, low-generation-probability nucleotide sequences. A later analysis calculated a clonal expansion index for each public chain from normalized within-repertoire ranks of inferred template counts. In a later analysis, generation probabilities were computed using a VDJ recombination model fitted to out-of-frame rearrangements, and the results were checked against IGoR. In a later analysis, TCR-TCR, TCR-HLA and TCR-CMV co-occurrence was scored with hypergeometric tests, and a repertoire-size bias correction was applied to TCR pairs. A later analysis estimated false discovery rates by permuting HLA or CMV assignments 20 times. In a later analysis, co-occurring TCRs were grouped with DBSCAN, and TCRdist sequence similarity was added when clustering was performed within HLA-allele-positive subsets. Repertoires with fewer than 30,000 or more than 120,000 public chains, plus five repertoires with anomalous nucleotide sharing, were excluded from co-occurrence clustering. TCRdb retrieved this table from immuneACCESS and kept in-frame rearrangements only. Not all clones are present; in checked studies, unresolved V genes account for under half, and no reason is known for the remainder. V, J and clone size are taken as reported in that table, and D and trimming were inferred from the DNA itself. The data table for this sample lists over 45,000 clones. The top ten clones comprise 2.1% of the sample.

In total, 630 or so healthy bone marrow donors made up the cohort. At the time of sampling, every cohort member was nominally healthy, though immune exposures that went unrecorded were likely present. The donor tested CMV seronegative and was one of the 352 seronegative cohort members. Every donor gave a peripheral blood sample, and the peripheral blood mononuclear cells from that sample were used for TCR beta sequencing. Genomic DNA extraction from the blood cell samples was performed with the Qiagen DNeasy Blood Extraction Kit. The origin of this receptor is a woman in her late teens or twenties in good health and CMV-seronegative. The rearrangement combines TRBV19 with TRBJ1-4; 8 junctional bases match TRBD1. The sample taken for sequencing was PBMCs. The DNA sequence is given as TGTGCCAGTAGTATCACAGGGGGAGTTGAAAAACTGTTTTTT. Translated, this gives CASSITGGVEKLFF.